Following are 31 T cell receptor beta chains from one sample sequenced in a study of CD8 T cells in ankylosing spondylitis. TCRdb reprocessed the 5' RACE reads with MiXCR, giving one entry per CDR3 protein. The sample contains about 160,000 distinct CDR3 sequences, around 9.6% of which appear only once. Source material: blood, either unsorted or a sorted T cell fraction (not recorded which). The origin of the receptors is a female donor with ankylosing spondylitis or in good health (not recorded which).

This clonotype has a count of ten or more. The genes are TRBV9 and TRBJ2-5; tentatively, D is TRBD2 (5 bases). V lost 1 base and J lost 5, with 9 bases in between. The CDR3 length is 13 residues. Germline CDR1 is SGDLS and CDR2 is YYNGEE. CDR3: CASSVRSGETQYF. The CDR3 nucleotides read TGTGCCAGCAGCGTAAGGTCGGGGGAGACCCAGTACTTC.

This clonotype turned up a few times. This chain uses TRBV7-9 with TRBJ2-7; D is tentatively TRBD1 or TRBD2 (6 bases each). This CDR3 has 14 residues. Germline V gene lookup returns CDR1 SEHNR and CDR2 FQNEAQ (reference sequence). V was cut by 5 bases and J by 2 bases, with 13 bases left in between. DNA of the CDR3: TGTGCCAGCAGCCAAACGGGGGCCCCCTACGAGCAGTACTTC. Protein: CASSQTGAPYEQYF. Using reference TRBV7-9 and TRBJ2-7 for the parts outside the CDR3, the full variable domain is DTGVSQNPRHKITKRGQNVTFRCDPISEHNRLYWYRQTLGQGPEFLTYFQNEAQLEKSRLLSDRFSAERPKGSFSTLEIQRTEQGDSAMYLCASSQTGAPYEQYFGPGTRLTVT.

This clonotype was detected many times. The rearrangement links TRBV25-1 to TRBJ2-5; TRBD2 matches 7 bases. V was pared by 5 bases and J by 4 bases, with 4 bases of the junction left unmatched. The length of the CDR3 is 13 residues. Per germline, CDR1 MGHDK and CDR2 SYGVNS. The CDR3 DNA follows: TGTGCCAGCAGTTGGGGGGGACGAGAGACCCAGTACTTC. Encoded protein: CASSWGGRETQYF.

This clonotype showed up just a few times. This chain connects TRBV6-2 or TRBV6-3 to TRBJ2-1, with TRBD2 matching over 10 bases. Trimming cost V 0 bases and J 10 bases; bases outside gene matches: 9. There are 16 residues in the CDR3. Germline CDR1 and CDR2: MNHEY and SVGEGT. CDR3 sequence (DNA): TGTGCCAGCAGTTACTCGGAGCGGGAGGGCCCAGGGGAGCAGTTCTTC. As protein: CASSYSEREGPGEQFF.

The chain joins TRBV7-9 to TRBJ2-7; no reliable D call. The CDR3 loop spans 12 amino acids. CDR1 is SEHNR, CDR2 FQNEAQ, per germline (reference sequence). The ends were cut back, 7 bases at V and 6 bases at J, with 13 bases in the middle. The CDR3 loop reads CASNLGGGEQYF. CDR3 nucleotide sequence: TGTGCCAGCAACTTGGGCGGTGGCGAGCAGTACTTC. The variable domain in full, completed from reference TRBV7-9 and TRBJ2-7, reads DTGVSQNPRHKITKRGQNVTFRCDPISEHNRLYWYRQTLGQGPEFLTYFQNEAQLEKSRLLSDRFSAERPKGSFSTLEIQRTEQGDSAMYLCASNLGGGEQYFGPGTRLTVT.

This clonotype was observed a handful of times. The CDR3 is CASSGDSAELNYGYTF. CDR3 in DNA: TGTGCCAGCAGCGGGGACAGCGCCGAACTAAACTATGGCTACACCTTC. This chain links TRBV9 with TRBJ1-2; 7 nucleotides agree with TRBD1. The CDR3 has 16 residues. Trimming removed 3 bases from V and 2 bases from J; junction bases left unmatched: 10. Germline lookup yields CDR1 SGDLS and CDR2 YYNGEE. Full variable domain (outside the CDR3, taken from reference TRBV9 and TRBJ1-2): DSGVTQTPKHLITATGQRVTLRCSPRSGDLSVYWYQQSLDQGLQFLIQYYNGEERAKGNILERFSAQQFPDLHSELNLSSLELGDSALYFCASSGDSAELNYGYTFGSGTRLTVV.

The chain links TRBV27 to TRBJ2-7, with D perhaps given as TRBD1 or TRBD2 (6 bases each). Deletions cut 4 bases from V and 2 bases from J, with 12 bases between. Germline V lookup: CDR1 MNHEY, CDR2 SMNVEV (reference sequence). This CDR3 is 14 amino acids long. The DNA of the CDR3 is TGTGCCAGCAGTTCCGGGGGCCTCCCCTACGAGCAGTACTTC. It codes for CASSSGGLPYEQYF.

This clonotype was found many times. This chain's CDR3 is CASSGSKNIQYF. The CDR3 DNA is TGTGCCAGCAGTGGAAGCAAAAACATTCAGTACTTC. The chain is built from TRBV2 and TRBJ2-4; no firm D call. The CDR3 length is 12 residues. Trimming took off 4 bases at V and 3 bases at J, with 4 bases between the two ends. CDR1 is SNHLY, CDR2 FYNNEI, per germline.

The V gene is TRBV6-2 or TRBV6-3, the J gene TRBJ2-7; D remains ambiguous. Deletions cut 4 bases from V and 0 bases from J, with 13 bases between. The germline V gene has CDR1 MNHEY and CDR2 SVGEGT. The CDR3 is made up of 15 amino acids. The CDR3 is CASSFGPLNSYEQYF. DNA of the CDR3: TGTGCCAGCAGTTTTGGACCGTTGAACTCCTACGAGCAGTACTTC.

A few counts support this clonotype. The chain joins TRBV6-2 or TRBV6-3 to TRBJ2-1; D uncertain. The CDR3 contains 11 residues. Germline V gene lookup returns CDR1 MNHEY and CDR2 SVGEGT. Trimming pared 2 bases from V and 8 bases from J, leaving 4 bases between. CDR3 in DNA: TGTGCCAGCAGTTACGTAGATGAGCAGTTCTTC. This encodes CASSYVDEQFF.

The rearrangement joins TRBV12-3 or TRBV12-4 to TRBJ2-7; the match to TRBD1 covers 9 bases. Trimming cost V 6 bases and J 4 bases; bases outside gene matches: 10. There are 15 residues in the CDR3. CDR3 in amino acids: CASRLQGAFAYEQYF. DNA of the CDR3: TGTGCCAGCAGGCTACAGGGGGCCTTTGCGTACGAGCAGTACTTC.

This chain joins TRBV7-9 and TRBJ2-5, with D possibly being TRBD2 (6 bases). Germline CDR1 reads SEHNR; CDR2 reads FQNEAQ (reference sequence). The V gene lost 4 bases and the J gene lost 4 bases, with 19 bases spanning the gap. The CDR3 loop spans 16 amino acids. The CDR3 DNA sequence: TGTGCCAGCAGCTCCCTCGGGGGACCCGGGACAGAGACCCAGTACTTC. It translates to CASSSLGGPGTETQYF.

The DNA for the CDR3 is TGTGCCAGCAGGGGAGGGCCTGGCTACACCTTC. Translated: CASRGGPGYTF. The chain joins TRBV12-3 or TRBV12-4 to TRBJ1-2; no definite D call. This CDR3 spans 11 amino acids. Trimming took off 6 bases at V and 7 bases at J, with 9 bases between the two ends.

This clonotype has only a few counts. The chain links TRBV4-1 to TRBJ1-2; TRBD1 might be the D (5 bases). The V end lost 4 bases, the J end lost 8 bases, and 20 bases lay between the germline ends. The CDR3 is 15 residues long. The germline V gene has CDR1 MGHRA and CDR2 YSYEKL. CDR3 protein: CASSPGTADLGGYTF. DNA for the CDR3: TGCGCCAGCAGCCCCGGGACGGCAGATCTGGGGGGCTACACCTTC.

This clonotype has just a few counts. The rearrangement joins TRBV7-6 to TRBJ2-3, with TRBD2 matching 8 bases. Germline-derived CDR1 and CDR2 are SGHVS and FNYEAQ. V was pared by 5 bases and J by 9 bases, with 7 bases of the junction left unmatched. This CDR3 is built from 13 residues. CDR3 sequence reads: CASSLRLAGTQYF. CDR3 in DNA: TGTGCCAGCAGCCTCCGGTTAGCGGGGACGCAGTATTTT.

The chain carries TRBV27 and TRBJ2-7; 11 bases align to TRBD1. In germline, CDR1 is MNHEY, CDR2 SMNVEV (reference sequence). The ends lost 10 bases at V and 6 bases at J; junction bases unmatched: 8. This CDR3 region has 13 residues. CDR3 bases: TGTGCCACGGCCGGACAGGGGGCGTCCGAGCAGTACTTC. Its translation: CATAGQGASEQYF.

V and J are TRBV20-1 and TRBJ2-7; TRBD1 agrees at 7 bases. Trimming took 4 bases from V and 4 from J; bases not matched to a gene: 10. From germline, CDR1 is DFQATT and CDR2 SNEGSKA (reference sequence). This CDR3 is built from 14 residues. As DNA, the CDR3 is TGCAGTGCTACCCCCCTGACAGGGCGATACGAGCAGTACTTC. The encoded protein is CSATPLTGRYEQYF.

This clonotype was seen only once. One end of the junction fails to match germline, which may point to a read error. The V and J genes are TRBV7-2 and TRBJ2-3; D uncertain. CDR1 SGHTA and CDR2 FQGNSA come from the germline V gene. This CDR3 is built from 12 residues. The CDR3 DNA reads as TGTGCCAGGAGCTTCGGGCCAGATACGCAGTATTTT. This gives the protein CARSFGPDTQYF.

The rearrangement joins TRBV7-9 to TRBJ2-7; the match to TRBD2 covers 8 bases. Losses at the gene ends were 5 bases for V and 0 bases for J; bases not matched to a gene: 12. Germline assignment: CDR1 SEHNR and CDR2 FQNEAQ (reference sequence). This CDR3 spans 17 amino acids. CDR3: CASSPSGGGTSSYEQYF. For the CDR3, the DNA is TGTGCCAGCAGCCCTAGTGGAGGAGGGACTAGCTCCTACGAGCAGTACTTC.

This clonotype was seen a few times. The chain couples TRBV2 to TRBJ2-1; maybe TRBD1 (6 bases). This CDR3 is 15 amino acids long. V gave up 5 bases and J gave up 7 bases, with 18 bases separating them. CDR1 and CDR2 from the germline V gene are SNHLY and FYNNEI. As DNA, the CDR3 is TGTGCCAGCAGTACGTTGAATGACAGGAATAATGAGCAGTTCTTC. The encoded protein is CASSTLNDRNNEQFF.

This clonotype was picked up many times. This chain uses TRBV12-3 or TRBV12-4 with TRBJ1-6; TRBD1 might be the D (5 bases). V dropped 7 bases and J dropped 5 bases, with 12 bases sitting between them. The CDR3 has 14 amino acids. For the CDR3, the DNA is TGTGCCAGCACCCAGGGACTGAATAATTCACCCCTCCACTTT. Its protein is CASTQGLNNSPLHF.

In this sample, this clonotype turned up many times. V gene TRBV4-3 combines with J gene TRBJ1-2; D unresolved. V was pared by 4 bases and J by 8 bases, with 17 bases between. Germline V lookup: CDR1 LGHNA, CDR2 YSLEER. The CDR3 totals 14 residues. CDR3 protein: CASSLRRLVTGYTF. The CDR3 nucleotides are TGCGCCAGCAGCCTTAGAAGGCTGGTGACGGGCTACACCTTC.

This clonotype was seen more than once but under ten times. The chain combines TRBV2 with TRBJ2-7, with D tentatively TRBD1 (5 bases). The CDR3 is 12 residues long. V shed 6 bases and J shed 5 bases, with 11 bases lying between them. Germline-derived CDR1 and CDR2 are SNHLY and FYNNEI. This CDR3 is CASRSQGNEQYF. CDR3 sequence (DNA): TGTGCCAGCAGATCCCAGGGTAACGAGCAGTACTTC.

Only a few counts were recorded for this clonotype. The rearrangement uses TRBV27 and TRBJ2-1; D is unclear. V lost 6 bases to trimming and J lost 6 bases, with 12 bases between them. Germline assignment: CDR1 MNHEY and CDR2 SMNVEV (reference sequence). This CDR3 is 13 amino acids long. The CDR3 sequence is CASSQWASNEQFF. The CDR3 DNA reads as TGTGCCAGCAGCCAGTGGGCCTCCAATGAGCAGTTCTTC.

With regard to this clonotype: This CDR3 fails to terminate in the conserved phenylalanine or tryptophan, so it likely reflects a read error. The chain carries TRBV6-1 and TRBJ2-1, with 9 bases aligning to TRBD1. Germline V gene lookup returns CDR1 MNHNS and CDR2 SASEGT. The CDR3 has 16 amino acids. V dropped 5 bases and J dropped 5; count of bases not matched to a gene: 10. DNA for the CDR3: TGTGCCAGCAGTACCCTACAGGGGGCTGGACACAATGAGCAGTTCTTA. Encoded protein: CASSTLQGAGHNEQFL.

This rearrangement joins TRBV4-3 to TRBJ1-1; D call uncertain. The CDR3 is made up of 14 amino acids. Germline lookup yields CDR1 LGHNA and CDR2 YSLEER. V was shortened by 1 base and J by 3 bases, with 9 bases between the two germline ends. This chain's CDR3 is CASSQGAGHTEAFF. The CDR3 nucleotides are TGCGCCAGCAGCCAAGGGGCAGGCCACACTGAAGCTTTCTTT.

This clonotype was observed many times. The chain recombines TRBV11-2 with TRBJ2-3; tentatively, D is TRBD2 (5 bases). In germline, CDR1 is SGHAT, CDR2 FQNNGV. V dropped 1 base and J dropped 6 bases, with 17 bases sitting between them. There are 16 residues in the CDR3. CDR3 DNA: TGTGCCAGCAGCTTAGTTGTCGGAGGAGCACAGGATACGCAGTATTTT. Residues: CASSLVVGGAQDTQYF.

This sequence joins TRBV21-1 and TRBJ2-1; the listed D gene, TRBD1, was not tested against the DNA. TRBV21-1 represents a pseudogene. The CDR3 is made up of 17 amino acids. CDR3 nucleotide sequence: TGTGCCAGCAGCACTCGACAGGATCCCAGCTCCTACAATGAGCAGTTCTTC. This encodes CASSTRQDPSSYNEQFF.

This clonotype has a handful of counts. The chain carries TRBV4-3 and TRBJ1-1; D call uncertain. This CDR3 has 17 residues. Germline V CDR1 and CDR2: LGHNA, YSLEER. V was clipped by 0 bases and J by 0 bases, with 14 bases between them. In nucleotides, the CDR3 is TGCGCCAGCAGCCAAGACAAAAAGTGGGGTGTGAACACTGAAGCTTTCTTT. Translating it yields CASSQDKKWGVNTEAFF.

This clonotype occurred a few times. The rearrangement links TRBV6-2 or TRBV6-3 to TRBJ1-1; 8 bases agree with TRBD1. The CDR3 has 15 amino acids. From germline, CDR1 is MNHEY and CDR2 SVGEGT. With 8 bases clipped from V and 4 bases from J, the junction kept 12 bases outside the gene matches. The CDR3: CASYPYDRGFTEAFF. CDR3 DNA sequence: TGTGCCAGCTACCCCTATGACAGGGGCTTCACTGAAGCTTTCTTT.

The rearrangement joins TRBV28 to TRBJ2-3, with 14 bases fitting TRBD2. V lost 8 bases, J lost 5 bases, and 12 bases stayed unmatched. Germline CDR1 MDHEN, CDR2 SYDVKM. The CDR3 runs 17 residues. The CDR3 loop is CASGPPGLAGVEDTQYF. The CDR3 DNA reads TGTGCCAGCGGCCCTCCGGGACTAGCGGGAGTCGAAGATACGCAGTATTTT.